The 2 T cell receptor beta chains presented below share a single source sample, sequenced in a study of metastatic and nonmetastatic thyroid tumors. No treatment had been given to any patient before thyroid surgery. Using MiXCR, TCRdb reanalyzed the PCR reads. The table shows tens of thousands of clones, with over 15% occurring only once. The sequenced sample consisted of blood. The receptors come from a female donor with papillary thyroid cancer or a benign thyroid nodule (not recorded which). Some clones in this sample may be carry-over from other donors' samples.

The sample holds a few counts of this clone. The chain joins TRBV28 to TRBJ2-7; 7 positions match TRBD1. The ends lost 8 bases at V and 7 bases at J; junction bases unmatched: 5. This CDR3 region has 11 residues. Germline V gene lookup returns CDR1 MDHEN and CDR2 SYDVKM. The CDR3 DNA is TGTGCCAGCGAGGGGGCAGGGGAGCAGTACTTC. The encoded protein is CASEGAGEQYF.

This clone was seen a handful of times. Given a much more abundant clone one base away, this may be a read error. The sample carries other DNA sequences with the same CDR3. The V and J genes are TRBV18 and TRBJ2-1; 9 nucleotides match TRBD1. Germline V CDR1 and CDR2: KGHSH, LQKENI. The CDR3 runs 13 residues. Losses at the gene ends were 4 bases for V and 9 bases for J; bases not matched to a gene: 4. The CDR3 region is CASSQGQGGEQFF. Here the CDR3 DNA reads TGTGCCAGCTCACAGGGACAGGGAGGTGAGCAGTTCTTC.